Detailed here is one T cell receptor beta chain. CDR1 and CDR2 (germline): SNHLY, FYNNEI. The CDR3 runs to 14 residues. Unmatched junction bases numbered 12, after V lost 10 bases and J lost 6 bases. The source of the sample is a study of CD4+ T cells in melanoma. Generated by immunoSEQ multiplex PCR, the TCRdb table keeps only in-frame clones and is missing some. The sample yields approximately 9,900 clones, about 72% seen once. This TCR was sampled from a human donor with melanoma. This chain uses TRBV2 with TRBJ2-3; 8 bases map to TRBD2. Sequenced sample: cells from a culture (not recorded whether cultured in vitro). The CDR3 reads CATMAGTSGDTQYF. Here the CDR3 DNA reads TGTGCCACCATGGCCGGGACTAGTGGCGATACGCAGTATTTT.